These 12 T cell receptor beta chains came from one sample sequenced in a study of control samples from healthy donors and cancer patients. TCRdb's copy holds only in-frame clones and misses some; the assay was immunoSEQ multiplex PCR. This sample has tens of thousands of clones, with roughly 83% found just once. Sequencing was done on a sample of PBMCs. These receptors all stem from a man between 65 and 85 years old with lung cancer.

The V and J genes are TRBV7-9 and TRBJ2-6; 7 nucleotides line up with TRBD2. V lost 2 bases, J lost 0 bases, and 4 bases stayed unmatched. Germline V gene data show CDR1 as SEHNR and CDR2 as FQNEAQ (reference sequence). The CDR3 is 17 residues long. The CDR3 spells CASSLWGGPSGANVLTF. The CDR3 DNA reads as TGTGCCAGCAGCTTATGGGGGGGTCCCTCTGGGGCCAACGTCCTGACTTTC.

The V call is TRBV11-2, the J call TRBJ2-5; D not resolved. The CDR3 length is 14 residues. Germline V gene sequence: CDR1 SGHAT, CDR2 FQNNGV. Trimming removed 1 base at V and 5 bases at J, with 11 bases between. CDR3 DNA sequence: TGTGCCAGCAGCTTAGGCTGGGGTAGGGAGACCCAGTACTTC. Translating it yields CASSLGWGRETQYF.

This clone was seen only once. The J gene is TRBJ2-2, the V gene TRBV23-1; D is tentatively TRBD1 or TRBD2 (6 bases each). TRBV23-1 is an ORF, and what it does is uncertain. The V end lost 3 bases, the J end lost 1 base, and 12 bases lay between the germline ends. This CDR3 spans 16 amino acids. The CDR3 sequence is CASSHRGGGNTGELFF. CDR3 sequence (DNA): TGCGCCAGCAGTCATAGAGGAGGGGGGAACACCGGGGAGCTGTTTTTT.

The chain combines TRBV27 with TRBJ1-2; D is unclear. The CDR3 has 12 residues. Germline V CDR1 and CDR2: MNHEY, SMNVEV (reference sequence). The V gene lost 6 bases and the J gene lost 1 base, with 6 bases spanning the gap. Here the CDR3 reads CASRTVNYGYTF. The CDR3 DNA reads TGTGCCAGCAGGACGGTTAACTATGGCTACACCTTC.

In this sample, this clone turned up once. The rearrangement uses TRBV19 and TRBJ2-7; D perhaps matches TRBD1 (5 bases). V was trimmed by 3 bases and J by 2 bases, leaving 14 bases between them. This CDR3 has 15 residues. CDR1 and CDR2 (germline): LNHDA, SQIVND (reference sequence). The CDR3 sequence is CASSIVTGTTYEQYF. CDR3 DNA: TGTGCCAGTAGTATTGTAACAGGTACTACCTACGAGCAGTACTTC.

This clone was picked up a small number of times. The J gene is TRBJ2-7, the V gene TRBV15; D is ambiguous. V was clipped by 2 bases and J by 0 bases, with 5 bases between them. The CDR3 loop spans 13 amino acids. Germline V gene lookup returns CDR1 LNHNV and CDR2 YYDKDF (reference sequence). The CDR3 loop is CATSRSSSYEQYF. CDR3 DNA: TGTGCCACCAGCAGAAGCAGCTCCTACGAGCAGTACTTC. The whole variable domain, filled in from reference TRBV15 and TRBJ2-7, reads DAMVIQNPRYQVTQFGKPVTLSCSQTLNHNVMYWYQQKSSQAPKLLFHYYDKDFNNEADTPDNFQSRRPNTSFCFLDIRSPGLGDTAMYLCATSRSSSYEQYFGPGTRLTVT.

CDR3 nucleotide sequence: TGTGCCAGCAGCCTACAGGACAGGAACACTGAAGCTTTCTTT. Its translation is CASSLQDRNTEAFF. The J gene is TRBJ1-1, the V gene TRBV11-2, with a weak D call TRBD1 (6 bases). Per the germline V gene, CDR1 is SGHAT and CDR2 is FQNNGV. The CDR3 loop spans 14 amino acids. Between the trimmed V and J ends, which lost 5 bases and 1 base, there was a span of 11 bases.

The V gene is TRBV5-6, the J gene TRBJ1-2, with D tentatively TRBD1 (6 bases). The V and J ends lost 4 bases and 5 bases respectively, with 21 bases between them. The CDR3 runs to 16 residues. Per the germline V gene, CDR1 is SGHDT and CDR2 is YYEEEE. The chain's CDR3 is CASSQAGGTLPYGYTF. Here the CDR3 DNA reads TGTGCCAGCAGCCAGGCTGGGGGGACACTCCCTTATGGCTACACCTTC.

This clone was picked up a small number of times. The chain employs TRBV12-5 and TRBJ1-6, with TRBD1 identical over 8 bases. V shed 3 bases and J 6 bases; nucleotides not matched to a gene: 4. This CDR3 has 15 residues. Germline lookup yields CDR1 LGHNT and CDR2 FRNRAP. The CDR3 nucleotides read TGTGCTAGTGGTTTCAACAGGGGGACTAATTCACCCCTCCACTTT. Its translation: CASGFNRGTNSPLHF.

This chain joins TRBV19 and TRBJ2-7; 9 nucleotides line up with TRBD1. CDR1 is LNHDA and CDR2 is SQIVND in the germline V gene (reference sequence). The CDR3 is made up of 14 amino acids. V lost 5 bases to trimming and J lost 3 bases; unmatched junction nucleotides: 5. The CDR3 reads CASSSGTGFYEQYF. The CDR3 DNA follows: TGTGCCAGTAGTTCCGGGACAGGGTTCTACGAGCAGTACTTC.

V usage is TRBV6-5 and J usage is TRBJ1-6; weak D call: TRBD1 (5 bases). Germline assignment: CDR1 MNHEY and CDR2 SVGAGI. V shed 4 bases and J shed 6 bases, with 10 bases lying between them. The CDR3 has 14 amino acids. The CDR3 sequence is CASSSGTGNSPLHF. CDR3 in DNA: TGTGCCAGCAGTTCCGGGACCGGTAATTCACCCCTCCACTTT.

In its sample, this clone was seen a few times. The genes are TRBV10-3 and TRBJ1-5, with D maybe TRBD1 (5 bases). The CDR3 runs 13 residues. V was trimmed by 6 bases and J by 0 bases, leaving 6 bases between them. From germline, CDR1 is ENHRY and CDR2 SYGVKD. The CDR3 DNA follows: TGTGCCATCAGCGACAGTAGCAATCAGCCCCAGCATTTT. Its translation is CAISDSSNQPQHF.